The 10 T cell receptor beta chains reported below all come from one sample, sequenced in a study of blood T cell repertoires in COVID-19 (dated by TCRdb to about 2020). Libraries were made using the immunoSEQ multiplex PCR assay. TCRdb took over this immuneACCESS table, retaining in-frame rearrangements with V and J assigned. Such tables are incomplete; in checked studies, under half of the missing clones stem from an unresolved V gene, and the remainder is unexplained. The sample data list some 210,000 clones, and around nine tenths of these were observed just once. The top ten clonotypes cover around 0.85% of the sample. Specimen: peripheral blood. These TCRs come from a man in his 60s with COVID-19, enrolled during active disease.

The chain links TRBV5-4 to TRBJ2-3; 7 positions match TRBD2. Germline CDR1 SGHNT, CDR2 YYREEE (reference sequence). The CDR3 covers 15 residues. The V gene end was trimmed by 4 bases and the J gene end by 0 bases; junction bases not matched to a gene: 5. CDR3 region: CASSPGRGSTDTQYF. In nucleotides, the CDR3 is TGTGCCAGCAGCCCTGGGCGGGGGAGCACAGATACGCAGTATTTT.

This clone was recorded a few times. This chain uses TRBV19 with TRBJ1-5; 9 nucleotides match TRBD1. Germline CDR1 LNHDA, CDR2 SQIVND (reference sequence). Trimming took 4 bases from V and 1 from J; bases not matched to a gene: 5. The CDR3 runs to 16 residues. The CDR3 is CASSRVDRGSNQPQHF. DNA of the CDR3: TGTGCCAGTAGTAGAGTGGACAGGGGCAGCAATCAGCCCCAGCATTTT. The full variable domain, with the rest looked up from reference TRBV19 and TRBJ1-5, is DGGITQSPKYLFRKEGQNVTLSCEQNLNHDAMYWYRQDPGQGLRLIYYSQIVNDFQKGDIAEGYSVSREKKESFPLTVTSAQKNPTAFYLCASSRVDRGSNQPQHFGDGTRLSIL.

The chain joins TRBV7-9 to TRBJ2-1; 14 positions match TRBD2. Germline V gene lookup returns CDR1 SEHNR and CDR2 FQNEAQ (reference sequence). The CDR3 is made up of 18 amino acids. Unmatched junction bases numbered 12, after V lost 3 bases and J lost 8 bases. The CDR3 DNA follows: TGTGCCAGCAGCTTCACCCACCGACTAGCGGGGGGGGGAGATGAGCAGTTCTTC. As protein: CASSFTHRLAGGGDEQFF.

CDR3 bases: TGTGCCAGCAGCTTGGCCGGGGGGTTCGGTGGCTACACCTTC. Translated, it gives CASSLAGGFGGYTF. This chain joins TRBV5-6 and TRBJ1-2; D may be TRBD1 (5 bases). The V end was cut by 0 bases, the J end by 7 bases, with 13 bases between. The germline gives CDR1 SGHDT, CDR2 YYEEEE. This CDR3 has 14 amino acids.

This clone was picked up one time. The chain uses TRBV27 and TRBJ1-6, with 8 bases matching TRBD1. With V trimmed by 3 bases and J by 3 bases, 1 base remained unmatched. This CDR3 comprises 15 residues. Germline V lookup: CDR1 MNHEY, CDR2 SMNVEV (reference sequence). The CDR3 here is CASSFTGGYNSPLHF. CDR3 in DNA: TGTGCCAGCAGTTTCACAGGGGGCTATAATTCACCCCTCCACTTT.

The chain couples TRBV4-3 to TRBJ2-1, with TRBD2 matching 12 bases. The CDR3 extends over 16 amino acids. The V gene's germline CDR1 is LGHNA and CDR2 YSLEER. Trimming at V came to 0 bases and at J to 9 bases, leaving 6 bases not matched to a gene. CDR3 sequence (DNA): TGCGCCAGCAGCCAAGACGTGGCTAGCGGGAGGGCTGAGCAGTTCTTC. Its translation is CASSQDVASGRAEQFF.

This chain uses TRBV2 with TRBJ2-1, with D possibly TRBD2 on 6 matching bases. There are 14 residues in the CDR3. Trimming shortened V by 8 bases and J by 6 bases, and 17 bases separated the two germline ends. Germline CDR1 reads SNHLY; CDR2 reads FYNNEI. CDR3 residues: CASRWDSGTNEQFF. CDR3 coding DNA: TGTGCCAGCCGTTGGGATAGCGGCACCAATGAGCAGTTCTTC.

V and J are TRBV5-4 and TRBJ1-3, with 7 bases aligning to TRBD1. Germline trimming cut 2 bases from V and 4 bases from J; bases unmatched to any gene: 9. The CDR3 covers 16 residues. Germline V gene lookup returns CDR1 SGHNT and CDR2 YYREEE (reference sequence). The CDR3 DNA is TGTGCCAGCAGCTTCCTATCCGGGACAGACGGAAACACCATATATTTT. Its translation is CASSFLSGTDGNTIYF.

The rearrangement uses TRBV6-6 and TRBJ1-5, with D possibly TRBD1 on 6 matching bases. Trimming took off 7 bases at V and 2 bases at J, with 12 bases between the two ends. The CDR3 length is 14 residues. Germline V lookup: CDR1 MNHNY, CDR2 SVGAGI (reference sequence). The CDR3 region is CASTGRGGNQPQHF. The CDR3 nucleotides read TGTGCCAGCACGGGCAGGGGCGGCAATCAGCCCCAGCATTTT.

The rearrangement links TRBV11-2 to TRBJ2-5; a weak D match, TRBD1 (5 bases). CDR1 and CDR2 (germline): SGHAT, FQNNGV. V was trimmed by 3 bases and J by 5 bases, leaving 10 bases between them. The CDR3 has 13 amino acids. CDR3 residues: CASSLGRRETQYF. CDR3 DNA sequence: TGTGCCAGCAGCTTGGGGCGCCGCGAGACCCAGTACTTC. Complete variable domain (other parts from reference TRBV11-2 and TRBJ2-5): EAGVAQSPRYKIIEKRQSVAFWCNPISGHATLYWYQQILGQGPKLLIQFQNNGVVDDSQLPKDRFSAERLKGVDSTLKIQPAKLEDSAVYLCASSLGRRETQYFGPGTRLLVL.